The 3 T cell receptor beta chains below were found in one sample sequenced in a study of CD8 T cells in ankylosing spondylitis. For these receptors, no antigen is known. TCRdb independently ran MiXCR on the 5' RACE reads; one entry per CDR3 protein. The data show under 950,000 distinct CDR3 sequences, under 20% seen once. Study results and caveats: A motif of roughly eight highly homologous TCR beta variants was seen as apparently characteristic of ankylosing spondylitis blood.

Material: blood, either unsorted or a sorted T cell fraction (not recorded which). Receptors originate from a male donor with ankylosing spondylitis.

Only a few counts were recorded for this clonotype. This sequence joins TRBV7-8 and TRBJ2-7; TRBD1 matches at 7 bases. The germline gives CDR1 SGHVS, CDR2 FQNEAQ. Trimming at V came to 6 bases and at J to 2 bases, leaving 7 bases not matched to a gene. The CDR3 consists of 14 residues. The CDR3 coding sequence is TGTGCCAGCAGTGGACCCGGGACAGCCTACGAGCAGTACTTC. Translated: CASSGPGTAYEQYF.

This clonotype was detected only a few times. The rearrangement uses TRBV4-3 and TRBJ2-7; the match to TRBD2 covers 9 bases. Germline CDR1 is LGHNA and CDR2 is YSLEER. Trimming removed 1 base from V and 4 bases from J; junction bases left unmatched: 8. This CDR3 contains 16 residues. The CDR3 DNA reads TGCGCCAGCAGCCAAGCTGACCGGCGGGAGGGGTACGAGCAGTACTTC. This codes for CASSQADRREGYEQYF.

The chain couples TRBV19 to TRBJ1-1; 9 nucleotides match TRBD1. Germline V gene lookup returns CDR1 LNHDA and CDR2 SQIVND (reference sequence). With V trimmed by 3 bases and J by 5 bases, 13 bases remained unmatched. The CDR3 is 17 amino acids. The CDR3 is CASSITLQGASATEAFF. The CDR3 DNA sequence: TGTGCCAGTAGTATCACCCTACAGGGGGCGTCTGCGACTGAAGCTTTCTTT.